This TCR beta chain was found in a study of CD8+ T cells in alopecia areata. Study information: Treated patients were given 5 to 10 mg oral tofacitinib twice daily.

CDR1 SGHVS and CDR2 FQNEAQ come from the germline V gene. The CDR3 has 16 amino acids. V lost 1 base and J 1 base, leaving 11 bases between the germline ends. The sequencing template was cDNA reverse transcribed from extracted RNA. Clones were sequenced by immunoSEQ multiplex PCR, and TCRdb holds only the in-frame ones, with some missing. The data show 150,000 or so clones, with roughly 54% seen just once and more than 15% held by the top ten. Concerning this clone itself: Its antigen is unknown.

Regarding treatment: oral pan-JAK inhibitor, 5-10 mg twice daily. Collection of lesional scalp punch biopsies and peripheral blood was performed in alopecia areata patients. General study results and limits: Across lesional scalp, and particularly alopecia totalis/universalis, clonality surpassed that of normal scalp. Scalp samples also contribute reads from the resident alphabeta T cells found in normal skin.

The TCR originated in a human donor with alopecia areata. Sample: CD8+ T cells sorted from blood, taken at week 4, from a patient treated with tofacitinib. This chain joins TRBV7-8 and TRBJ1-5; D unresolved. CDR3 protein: CASSLDSRGSNQPQHF. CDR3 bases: TGTGCCAGCAGCTTAGACTCCCGGGGAAGCAATCAGCCCCAGCATTTT.